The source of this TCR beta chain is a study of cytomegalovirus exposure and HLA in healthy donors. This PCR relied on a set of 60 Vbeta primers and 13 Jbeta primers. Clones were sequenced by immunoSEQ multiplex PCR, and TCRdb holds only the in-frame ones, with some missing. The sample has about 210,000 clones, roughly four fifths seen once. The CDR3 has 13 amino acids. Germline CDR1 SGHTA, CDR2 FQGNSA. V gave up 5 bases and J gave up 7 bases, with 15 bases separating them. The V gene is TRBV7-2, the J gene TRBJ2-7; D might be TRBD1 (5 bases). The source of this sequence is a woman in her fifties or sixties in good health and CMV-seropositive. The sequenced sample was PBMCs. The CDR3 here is CASSTQGTLEQYF. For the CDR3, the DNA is TGTGCCAGCAGCACTCAGGGCACCCTGGAGCAGTACTTC.